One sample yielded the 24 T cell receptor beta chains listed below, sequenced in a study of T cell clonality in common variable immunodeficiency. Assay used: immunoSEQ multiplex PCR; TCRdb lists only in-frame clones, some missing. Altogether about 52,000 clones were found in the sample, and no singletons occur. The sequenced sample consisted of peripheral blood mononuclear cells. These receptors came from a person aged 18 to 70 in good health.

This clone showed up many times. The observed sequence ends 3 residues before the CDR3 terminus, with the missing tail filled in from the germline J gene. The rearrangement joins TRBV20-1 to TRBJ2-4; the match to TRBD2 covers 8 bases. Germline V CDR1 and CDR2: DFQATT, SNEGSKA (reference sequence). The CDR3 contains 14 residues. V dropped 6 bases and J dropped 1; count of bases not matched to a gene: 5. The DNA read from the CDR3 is TGCAGTGCCCGGGGGGGCGAGGCCAAAAACATT. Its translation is CSARGGEAKNI. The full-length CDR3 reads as CSARGGEAKNIQYF.

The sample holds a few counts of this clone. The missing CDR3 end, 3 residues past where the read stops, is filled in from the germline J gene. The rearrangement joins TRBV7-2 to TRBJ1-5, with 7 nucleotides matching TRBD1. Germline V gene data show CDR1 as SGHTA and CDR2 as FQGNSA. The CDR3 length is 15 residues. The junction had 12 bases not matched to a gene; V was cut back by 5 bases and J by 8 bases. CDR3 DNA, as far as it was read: TGTGCCAGCAGCGCCGACAGGGCCTATCGGGAGCCC. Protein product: CASSADRAYREP. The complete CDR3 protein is CASSADRAYREPQHF.

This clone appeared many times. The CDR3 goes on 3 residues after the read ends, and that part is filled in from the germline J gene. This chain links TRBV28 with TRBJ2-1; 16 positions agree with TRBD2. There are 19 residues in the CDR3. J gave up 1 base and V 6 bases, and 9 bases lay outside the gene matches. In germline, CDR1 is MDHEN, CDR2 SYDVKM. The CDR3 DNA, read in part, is TGTGCCAGCAGCCTCGGGACTAGCGGGAGGGCCGTTTCCTACAATGAG. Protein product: CASSLGTSGRAVSYNE. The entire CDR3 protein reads CASSLGTSGRAVSYNEQFF. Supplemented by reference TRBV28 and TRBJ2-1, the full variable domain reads DVKVTQSSRYLVKRTGEKVFLECVQDMDHENMFWYRQDPGLGLRLIYFSYDVKMKEKGDIPEGYSVSREKKERFSLILESASTNQTSMYLCASSLGTSGRAVSYNEQFFGPGTRLTVL.

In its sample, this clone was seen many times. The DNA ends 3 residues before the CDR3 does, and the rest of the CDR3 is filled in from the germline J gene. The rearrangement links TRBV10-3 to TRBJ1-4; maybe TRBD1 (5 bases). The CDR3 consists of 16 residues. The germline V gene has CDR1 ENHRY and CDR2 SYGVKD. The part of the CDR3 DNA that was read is TGTGCCATCAGACCGGGACTCGATGCGAGAAATTCACCA. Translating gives CAIRPGLDARNSP. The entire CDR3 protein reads CAIRPGLDARNSPLFF.

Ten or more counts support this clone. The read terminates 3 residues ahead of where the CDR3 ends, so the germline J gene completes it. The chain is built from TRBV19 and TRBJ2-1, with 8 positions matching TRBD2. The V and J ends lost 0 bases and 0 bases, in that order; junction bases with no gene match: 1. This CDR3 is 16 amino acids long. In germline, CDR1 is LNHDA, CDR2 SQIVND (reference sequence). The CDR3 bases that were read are TGTGCCAGTAGTATAGACAGCGGGAGCTCCTACAATGAG. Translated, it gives CASSIDSGSSYNE. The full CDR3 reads CASSIDSGSSYNEQFF.

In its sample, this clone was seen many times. The CDR3 sequence is CASSILNTVDGYTF. The sequenced part of the CDR3 DNA is TGTGCCAGTAGTATCCTTAACACAGTAGATGGC. The chain links TRBV19 to TRBJ1-2; D ambiguous. The read stops 3 residues short of the end of the CDR3; the missing end is completed from the germline J gene. V gave up 3 bases and J gave up 6 bases, with 14 bases separating them. The CDR3 is made up of 14 amino acids. Looked up from germline, CDR1 is LNHDA and CDR2 is SQIVND (reference sequence).

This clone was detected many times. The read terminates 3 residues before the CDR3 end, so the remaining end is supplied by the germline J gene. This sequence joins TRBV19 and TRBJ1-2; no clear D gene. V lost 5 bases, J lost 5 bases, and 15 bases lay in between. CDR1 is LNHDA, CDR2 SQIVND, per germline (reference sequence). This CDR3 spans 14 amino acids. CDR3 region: CASSSRGGRYGYTF. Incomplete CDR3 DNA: TGTGCCAGTAGTTCCCGCGGAGGAAGGTATGGC. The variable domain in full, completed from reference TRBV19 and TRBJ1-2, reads DGGITQSPKYLFRKEGQNVTLSCEQNLNHDAMYWYRQDPGQGLRLIYYSQIVNDFQKGDIAEGYSVSREKKESFPLTVTSAQKNPTAFYLCASSSRGGRYGYTFGSGTRLTVV.

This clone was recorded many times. CDR3 protein: CASSDNFPGELFF. The CDR3 DNA, read in part, is TGTGCCAGCAGCGATAACTTTCCCGGGGAG. The chain is built from TRBV7-2 and TRBJ2-2; D gene ambiguous. With the read ending 3 residues before the CDR3 end, the germline J gene is used to fill in that end. Trimming stripped 5 bases from V and 6 bases from J, with 10 bases between. Germline assignment: CDR1 SGHTA and CDR2 FQGNSA. CDR3 length equals 13 residues. Supplemented by reference TRBV7-2 and TRBJ2-2, the full variable domain reads GAGVSQSPSNKVTEKGKDVELRCDPISGHTALYWYRQSLGQGLEFLIYFQGNSAPDKSGLPSDRFSAERTGGSVSTLTIQRTQQEDSAVYLCASSDNFPGELFFGEGSRLTVL.

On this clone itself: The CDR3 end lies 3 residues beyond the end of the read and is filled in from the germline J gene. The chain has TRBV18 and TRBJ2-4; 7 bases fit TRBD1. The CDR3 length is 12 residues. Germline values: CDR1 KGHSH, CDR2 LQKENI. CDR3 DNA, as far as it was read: TGTGCCAGCTCCCCTACAGGGGACGGT. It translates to CASSPTGDG. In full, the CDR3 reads CASSPTGDGQYF. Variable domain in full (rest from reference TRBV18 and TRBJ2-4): NAGVMQNPRHLVRRRGQEARLRCSPMKGHSHVYWYRQLPEEGLKFMVYLQKENIIDESGMPKERFSAEFPKEGPSILRIQQVVRGDSAAYFCASSPTGDGQYFGAGTRLSVL.

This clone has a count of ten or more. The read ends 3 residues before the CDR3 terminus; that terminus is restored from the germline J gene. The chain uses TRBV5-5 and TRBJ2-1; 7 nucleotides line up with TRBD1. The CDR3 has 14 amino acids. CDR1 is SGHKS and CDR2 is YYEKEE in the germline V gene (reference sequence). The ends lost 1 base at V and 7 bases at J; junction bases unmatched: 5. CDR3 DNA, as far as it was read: TGTGCCAGCAGCTTGAGACAGGGCTTAAATGAG. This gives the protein CASSLRQGLNE. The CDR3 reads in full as CASSLRQGLNEQFF. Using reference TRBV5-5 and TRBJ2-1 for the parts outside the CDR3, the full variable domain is DAGVTQSPTHLIKTRGQQVTLRCSPISGHKSVSWYQQVLGQGPQFIFQYYEKEERGRGNFPDRFSARQFPNYSSELNVNALLLGDSALYLCASSLRQGLNEQFFGPGTRLTVL.

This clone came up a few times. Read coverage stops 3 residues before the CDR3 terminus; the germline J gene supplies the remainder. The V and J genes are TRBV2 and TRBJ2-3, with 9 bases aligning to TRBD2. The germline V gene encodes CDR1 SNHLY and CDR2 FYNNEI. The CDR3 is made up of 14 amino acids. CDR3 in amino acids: CASRVRTSVETQYF. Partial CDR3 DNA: TGTGCCAGCAGGGTTAGGACTAGCGTTGAGACG.

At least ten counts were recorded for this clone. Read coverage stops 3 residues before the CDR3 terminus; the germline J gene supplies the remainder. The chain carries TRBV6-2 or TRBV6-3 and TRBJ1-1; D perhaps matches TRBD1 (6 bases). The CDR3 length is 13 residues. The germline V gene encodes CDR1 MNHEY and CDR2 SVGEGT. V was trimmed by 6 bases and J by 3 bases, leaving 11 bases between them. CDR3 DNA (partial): TGTGCCAGCAGGAAACAGGGCGACACTGAA. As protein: CASRKQGDTE. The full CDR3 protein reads CASRKQGDTEAFF.

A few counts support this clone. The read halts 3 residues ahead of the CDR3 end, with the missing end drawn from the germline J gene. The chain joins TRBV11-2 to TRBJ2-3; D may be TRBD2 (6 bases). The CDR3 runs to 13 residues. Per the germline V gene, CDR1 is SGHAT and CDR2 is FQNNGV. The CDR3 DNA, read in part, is TGTGCCAGCAGCTTTGGAGGGGAAGAGACG. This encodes CASSFGGEET. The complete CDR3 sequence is CASSFGGEETQYF.

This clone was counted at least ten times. CDR3 DNA, as far as it was read: TGTGCCAGCAGCGCCACCCCCCTAGCGTCCCAAGAGACC. It translates to CASSATPLASQET. In full, the CDR3 is CASSATPLASQETQYF. The genes are TRBV9 and TRBJ2-5; maybe TRBD2 (6 bases). The read ends 3 residues shy of where the CDR3 ends; the end is completed using the germline J gene. The V gene lost 3 bases and the J gene lost 1 base, with 16 bases spanning the gap. The CDR3 has 16 residues. The V gene's germline CDR1 is SGDLS and CDR2 YYNGEE.

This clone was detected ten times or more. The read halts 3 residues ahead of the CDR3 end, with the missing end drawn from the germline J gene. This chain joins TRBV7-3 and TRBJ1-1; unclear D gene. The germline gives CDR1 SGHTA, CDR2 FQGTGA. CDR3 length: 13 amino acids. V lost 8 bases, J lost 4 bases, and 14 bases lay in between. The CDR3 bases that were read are TGTGCCAGCGGGTTTTCGGGGAGCACTGAA. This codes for CASGFSGSTE. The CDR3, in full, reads CASGFSGSTEAFF.

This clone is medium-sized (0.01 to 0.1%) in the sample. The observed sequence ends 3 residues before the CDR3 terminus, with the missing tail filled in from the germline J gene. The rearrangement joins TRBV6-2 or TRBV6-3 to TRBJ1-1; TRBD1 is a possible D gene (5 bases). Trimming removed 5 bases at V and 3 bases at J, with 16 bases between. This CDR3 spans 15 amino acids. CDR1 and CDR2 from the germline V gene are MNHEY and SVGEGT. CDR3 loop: CASSPRTITYTEAFF. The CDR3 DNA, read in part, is TGTGCCAGCAGTCCCCGGACAATTACCTACACTGAA.

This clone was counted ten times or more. Partial CDR3 DNA: TGTGCCAGCGGATCTAGCGGGGCACTCTACGAG. Translation: CASGSSGALYE. The CDR3 as a whole reads CASGSSGALYEQYF. The chain couples TRBV6-2 or TRBV6-3 to TRBJ2-7; TRBD2 agrees at 9 bases. The sequenced fragment ends 3 residues before the CDR3 boundary, so the rest is inferred from the germline J gene. CDR1 MNHEY and CDR2 SVGEGT come from the germline V gene. This CDR3 is 14 amino acids long. Unmatched junction bases numbered 8, after V lost 8 bases and J lost 3 bases.

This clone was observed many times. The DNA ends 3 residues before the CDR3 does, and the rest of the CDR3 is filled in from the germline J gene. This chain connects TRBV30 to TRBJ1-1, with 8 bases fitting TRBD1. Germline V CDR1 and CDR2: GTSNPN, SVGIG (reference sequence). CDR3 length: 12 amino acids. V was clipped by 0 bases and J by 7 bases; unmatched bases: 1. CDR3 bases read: TGTGCCTGGAGTGTGACAGGGGTTGAA. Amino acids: CAWSVTGVE. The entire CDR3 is CAWSVTGVEAFF.

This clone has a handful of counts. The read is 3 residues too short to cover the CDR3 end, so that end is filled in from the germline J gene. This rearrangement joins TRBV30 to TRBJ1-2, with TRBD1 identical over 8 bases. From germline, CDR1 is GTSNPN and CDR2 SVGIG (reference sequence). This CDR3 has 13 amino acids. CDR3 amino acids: CAWSVQTGDDYTF. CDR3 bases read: TGTGCCTGGAGTGTACAGACAGGGGACGAC.

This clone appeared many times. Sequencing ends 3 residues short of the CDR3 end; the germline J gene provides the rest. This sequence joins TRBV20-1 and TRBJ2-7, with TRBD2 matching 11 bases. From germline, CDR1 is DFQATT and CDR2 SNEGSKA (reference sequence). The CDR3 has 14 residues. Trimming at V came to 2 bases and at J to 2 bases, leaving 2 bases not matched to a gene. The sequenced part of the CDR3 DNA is TGCAGTGCTAGAAGGGGACTAGCGGCCTACGAG. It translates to CSARRGLAAYE. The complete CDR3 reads CSARRGLAAYEQYF.

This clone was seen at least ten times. Incomplete CDR3 DNA: TGTGCCAGCAGTGAAACTCCCCGGGGTAGGCGCGAG. It codes for CASSETPRGRRE. In full, the CDR3 is CASSETPRGRREQYF. V and J are TRBV2 and TRBJ2-7; tentatively, D is TRBD2 (5 bases). The read falls 3 residues short of the CDR3 end, and the missing part is taken from the germline J gene. CDR1 and CDR2 from the germline V gene are SNHLY and FYNNEI. V lost 2 bases, J lost 6 bases, and 17 bases lay in between. This CDR3 has 15 amino acids.

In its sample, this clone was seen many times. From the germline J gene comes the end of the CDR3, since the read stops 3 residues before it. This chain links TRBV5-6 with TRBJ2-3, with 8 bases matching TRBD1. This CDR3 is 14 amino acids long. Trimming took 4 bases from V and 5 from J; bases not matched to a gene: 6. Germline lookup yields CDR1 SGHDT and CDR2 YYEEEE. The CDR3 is CASSVTGAVDTQYF. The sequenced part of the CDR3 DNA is TGTGCCAGCAGCGTGACAGGGGCGGTAGATACG. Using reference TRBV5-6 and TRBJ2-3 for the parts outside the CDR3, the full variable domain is DAGVTQSPTHLIKTRGQQVTLRCSPKSGHDTVSWYQQALGQGPQFIFQYYEEEERQRGNFPDRFSGHQFPNYSSELNVNALLLGDSALYLCASSVTGAVDTQYFGPGTRLTVL.

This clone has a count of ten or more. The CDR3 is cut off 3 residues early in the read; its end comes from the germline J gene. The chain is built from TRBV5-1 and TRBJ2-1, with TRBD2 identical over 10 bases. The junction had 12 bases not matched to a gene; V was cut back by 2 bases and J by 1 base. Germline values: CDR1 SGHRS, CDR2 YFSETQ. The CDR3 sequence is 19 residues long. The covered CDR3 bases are TGCGCCAGCAGCTTCCAGCCAGGGACTAGCGACGGTTCCTACAATGAG. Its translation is CASSFQPGTSDGSYNE. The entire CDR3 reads CASSFQPGTSDGSYNEQFF.

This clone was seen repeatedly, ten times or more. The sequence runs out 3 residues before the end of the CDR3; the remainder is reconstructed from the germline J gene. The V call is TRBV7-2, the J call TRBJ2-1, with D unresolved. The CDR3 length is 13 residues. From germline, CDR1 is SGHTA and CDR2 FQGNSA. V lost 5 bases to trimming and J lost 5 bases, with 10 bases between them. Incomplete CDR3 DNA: TGTGCCAGCAGCGAACGCTATGACAATGAG. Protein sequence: CASSERYDNE. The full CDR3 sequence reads CASSERYDNEQFF.